This is a list of T cell receptor beta chains from one sample in a study of cytomegalovirus exposure and HLA in healthy donors. TCRdb keeps only in-frame clones here, not all; method: immunoSEQ multiplex PCR. Of roughly 230,000 clones listed, 80% to 90% are singletons. The sequenced sample consisted of PBMCs. All receptors derive from a girl aged 2-10 years in good health and CMV-seronegative. The CDR3 runs from the conserved cysteine through the conserved F or W. The order of the fields is CDR3 DNA, CDR3 protein, clone size, D gene, J gene, V gene. A D gene is named only where the DNA matches it firmly. Some rows have no size entry. The others give once, few or many, or a class for an expanded clone.

TGTGCCAGCAGTTCCAACCGCGCCGGGGTTCGTTCGCACAATCAGCCCCAGCATTTT CASSSNRAGVRSHNQPQHF NA NA TRBJ1-5 TRBV27
TGTGCCAGCTCACCAACACTGACTAGCCAAGAGACCCAGTACTTC CASSPTLTSQETQYF NA NA TRBJ2-5 TRBV18
TGTGCCAGCACCAGGACTAGCGCGAACACCGGGGAGCTGTTTTTT CASTRTSANTGELFF NA TRBD2 TRBJ2-2 TRBV11-3
TGTGCCAGCAGCGTATTGGGGGGGGGAGTATACAATGAGCAGTTCTTC CASSVLGGGVYNEQFF NA TRBD2 TRBJ2-1 TRBV9
TGTGCCAGCAGCTTAGTAGCGGGAGTCCCAAATGAGCAGTTCTTC CASSLVAGVPNEQFF NA TRBD2 TRBJ2-1 TRBV13
TGCGCCAGCAGCCAAGGGGCAGTCCTCTCACTTAGGGGTGAGCAGTTCTTC CASSQGAVLSLRGEQFF NA NA TRBJ2-1 TRBV4-1
TGTGCCAGCGCCTCCGGGTCGACAGCGCCGAATTCACCCCTCCACTTT CASASGSTAPNSPLHF NA NA TRBJ1-6 TRBV11-2
TGTGCCAGCAGTGTGGAGGGGATGAACACTGAAGCTTTCTTT CASSVEGMNTEAFF NA NA TRBJ1-1 TRBV6-1
TGTGCCAGCAGGGAACGGACAGGGAGTACCTACGAGCAGTACTTC CASRERTGSTYEQYF NA TRBD1 TRBJ2-7 TRBV6-5
TGTGCCAGCAGCCCTGGGGGGGTCTCCTACGAGCAGTACTTC CASSPGGVSYEQYF once TRBD2 TRBJ2-7 TRBV9
TGTGCCAGCAGTCCTGGGCAGGGTTCCAGGGGGCCCCAGCATTTT CASSPGQGSRGPQHF NA NA TRBJ1-5 TRBV27
TGTGCCAGCAGTTTAAGCCGACAGCGACTCGGTGAGCAGTACTTC CASSLSRQRLGEQYF once NA TRBJ2-7 TRBV27
TGTGCCACCAGCAGAGATGGGAGGGTTGGGTATAATTCACCCCTCCACTTT CATSRDGRVGYNSPLHF NA NA TRBJ1-6 TRBV15
TGTGCCTGGAGAATTTGGGGGGACGACGAGCAGTACTTC CAWRIWGDDEQYF NA NA TRBJ2-7 TRBV30
TGTGCCAGCAGTGACCACAGGGGATTTTACAATGAGCAGTTCTTC CASSDHRGFYNEQFF NA TRBD1 TRBJ2-1 TRBV25-1
TGTGCCAGCAGCTTAGAATTAAATGAAAAACTGTTTTTT CASSLELNEKLFF NA NA TRBJ1-4 TRBV7-9
TGTGCCTACAGTCCGGGACAGGGGAGGGGCTACACCTTC CAYSPGQGRGYTF NA TRBD1 TRBJ1-2 TRBV30
TGTGCCAGCAGCACACGCCTAGGCGCGGGGGGGGAGACCCAGTACTTC CASSTRLGAGGETQYF NA TRBD2 TRBJ2-5 TRBV27
TGTGCCAGTAGCCTCGGGGGAGGCACTGAAGCTTTCTTT CASSLGGGTEAFF NA NA TRBJ1-1 TRBV19
TGTGCTAGTGGTTTCGTCCAGCCCCAGCATTTT CASGFVQPQHF NA NA TRBJ1-5 TRBV12-5
TGCGCCAGCAGCCTTAACGGTCAAGAGACCCAGTACTTC CASSLNGQETQYF NA NA TRBJ2-5 TRBV4-1
TGTGCCAGCAGTGCGTCACAGGGCACAGATACGCAGTATTTT CASSASQGTDTQYF NA NA TRBJ2-3 TRBV6-5
TGTGCCAGCGGCAGGGGCGATCAGCCCCAGCATTTT CASGRGDQPQHF NA NA TRBJ1-5 TRBV7-9
TGTGCCAGCAGTGATCGGGGTTCAGGCACAGATACGCAGTATTTT CASSDRGSGTDTQYF NA NA TRBJ2-3 TRBV2
TGCAGTGCGGGACAGGGGGAAAAACTGTTTTTT CSAGQGEKLFF few TRBD1 TRBJ1-4 TRBV20-1
TGTGCCAGCGGAATGGGACAGGGGAACCACGAGCAGTACTTC CASGMGQGNHEQYF NA TRBD1 TRBJ2-7 TRBV6-1
TGTGCCAGCAGTCCCAAGGAGGCCTACGAGCAGTACTTC CASSPKEAYEQYF NA NA TRBJ2-7 TRBV6-5
TGCGCCAGCAGCCAAGCGGGACTAGGGATGGTGAGCTACGAGCAGTACTTC CASSQAGLGMVSYEQYF NA TRBD2 TRBJ2-7 TRBV4-1
TGCGCCAGCAGCTTGACTAGCGGGGGGGCAGCCGATACGCAGTATTTT CASSLTSGGAADTQYF NA TRBD2 TRBJ2-3 TRBV5-1
TGTGCCAGCAGCTTAGGGCAGGGCGGTGAAAAACTGTTTTTT CASSLGQGGEKLFF NA NA TRBJ1-4 TRBV11-2
TGCGCCAGCAGCTTGGACAGGGGAACTGAAGCTTTCTTT CASSLDRGTEAFF few TRBD1 TRBJ1-1 TRBV5-1
TGTGCCAGCTCACCACCACAGGCATTTGAAAAACTGTTTTTT CASSPPQAFEKLFF NA NA TRBJ1-4 TRBV18
TGCGCCAGCAGCTTGGTCGGGGGGCCGGGCACCGGGGAGCTGTTTTTT CASSLVGGPGTGELFF NA NA TRBJ2-2 TRBV5-1
TGTGCCAGCAGCCGGGACAGGGGGCATACCTACGAGCAGTACTTC CASSRDRGHTYEQYF once TRBD1 TRBJ2-7 TRBV4-2
TGCAGCTACGAGGACAGGGACACTGAAGCTTTCTTT CSYEDRDTEAFF NA TRBD1 TRBJ1-1 TRBV29-1
TGTGCCAGCAGTTCATACGGACAGGGGTCAGGCAATCAGCCCCAGCATTTT CASSSYGQGSGNQPQHF once TRBD1 TRBJ1-5 TRBV28
TGCGCCAGCAGTGAGCCCCCCCGGACGGGGGAGAATTACGAGCAGTACTTC CASSEPPRTGENYEQYF NA NA TRBJ2-7 TRBV10-1
TGTGCCAGTCCCGACAGTACCTATAGCAATCAGCCCCAGCATTTT CASPDSTYSNQPQHF once NA TRBJ1-5 TRBV6-4
TGTGCCAGCGCCCAAGCGGGGAGCACAGATACGCAGTATTTT CASAQAGSTDTQYF NA TRBD2 TRBJ2-3 TRBV27
TGTGCCAGCTCACCAACAACAGATACGCAGTATTTT CASSPTTDTQYF NA NA TRBJ2-3 TRBV18
TGTGCCACGCGGACAGGGGTGGATGAGCAGTTCTTC CATRTGVDEQFF NA TRBD1 TRBJ2-1 TRBV19
TGTGCCAGCAGCCCGGTCTCAGGGCGGGAGACCCAGTACTTC CASSPVSGRETQYF NA NA TRBJ2-5 TRBV5-5
TGTGCCAGCAGCCCAAGTGGAGTCTCCTCCGGGTACAATGAGCAGTTCTTC CASSPSGVSSGYNEQFF NA NA TRBJ2-1 TRBV9
TGTGCCAGCAGCTGGGGACAGGGGCGGAGTTTTGGCTACACCTTC CASSWGQGRSFGYTF NA TRBD1 TRBJ1-2 TRBV5-5
TGCGCCAGCAGCCTCGGACTAGCGGGCATCCAAGAGACCCAGTACTTC CASSLGLAGIQETQYF NA TRBD2 TRBJ2-5 TRBV5-1
TGTGCCAGCAGGGCCCGGGACACCTTTGCAACTAATGAAAAACTGTTTTTT CASRARDTFATNEKLFF NA NA TRBJ1-4 TRBV6-4
TGTGCCACCAGCAGAGACCGAATAGCCGGACAGCTTGTTAATGAAAAACTGTTTTTT CATSRDRIAGQLVNEKLFF NA NA TRBJ1-4 TRBV15
TGCAGCGTTGGTGCGGGGGCCACCTACGAGCAGTACTTC CSVGAGATYEQYF few NA TRBJ2-7 TRBV29-1
TGTGCCAGCGTCCGGTTCCGCTCCTACGAGCAGTACTTC CASVRFRSYEQYF once NA TRBJ2-7 TRBV2
TGTGCCAGCAGCCCGACTAGCGGGGGCCCCTACAATGAGCAGTTCTTC CASSPTSGGPYNEQFF NA TRBD2 TRBJ2-1 TRBV7-8
TGTGCCAGCAGCTTTGGGGACAGGGCAACTAATGAAAAACTGTTTTTT CASSFGDRATNEKLFF NA TRBD1 TRBJ1-4 TRBV7-6